This TCR beta chain was profiled in a study of cytomegalovirus exposure and HLA in healthy donors. Study-wide background: One earlier analysis, a look at around 170 million T cells, found some 100 million unique TCR beta sequences.

Use of 60 Vbeta and 13 Jbeta primers characterized the PCR. Profiling relied on immunoSEQ multiplex PCR, and the TCRdb table lists in-frame clones only, not all of them. This table holds some 180,000 clones, around 83% found once. Note on this clone: Its antigen is still unknown. This same CDR3 is encoded by further DNA sequences in the sample.

Study conclusions and caveats: With later analysis, a missense DCLRE1C variant became linked to TCR beta V- and J-gene trimming.

This sequence was found in a girl aged 2-9 years in good health and CMV-seropositive. The sample was PBMCs.

The CDR3 nucleotides are TGTGCCAGCAGCGTGGGCGGGAGGGTCTACAATGAGCAGTTCTTC. It yields the protein CASSVGGRVYNEQFF. The chain has TRBV9 and TRBJ2-1; 9 bases fit TRBD2. The CDR3 runs 15 residues. Germline CDR1 reads SGDLS; CDR2 reads YYNGEE. Germline trimming cut 2 bases from V and 3 bases from J; bases unmatched to any gene: 3.